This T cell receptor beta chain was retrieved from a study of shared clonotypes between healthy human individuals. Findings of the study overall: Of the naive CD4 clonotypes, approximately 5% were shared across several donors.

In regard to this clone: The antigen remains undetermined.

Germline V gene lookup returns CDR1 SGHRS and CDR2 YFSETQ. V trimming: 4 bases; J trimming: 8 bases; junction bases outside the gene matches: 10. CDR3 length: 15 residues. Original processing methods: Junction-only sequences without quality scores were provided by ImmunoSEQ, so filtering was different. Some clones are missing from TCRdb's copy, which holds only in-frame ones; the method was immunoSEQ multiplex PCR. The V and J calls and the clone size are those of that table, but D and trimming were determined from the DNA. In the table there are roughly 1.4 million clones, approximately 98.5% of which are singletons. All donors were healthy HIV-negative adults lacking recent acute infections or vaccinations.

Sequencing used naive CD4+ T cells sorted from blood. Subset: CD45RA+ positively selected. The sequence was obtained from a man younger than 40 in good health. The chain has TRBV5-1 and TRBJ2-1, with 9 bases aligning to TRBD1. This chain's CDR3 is CASSNTGTGYDEQFF. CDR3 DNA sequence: TGCGCCAGCAGCAATACCGGGACAGGGTATGATGAGCAGTTCTTC.